These T cell receptor beta chains were read from a single sample in a study of Graves' ophthalmopathy and Graves' hyperthyroidism. Each CDR3 protein is one row after TCRdb ran MiXCR on the multiplex PCR reads. The table lists approximately 1.2 million distinct CDR3 sequences, around a third of them singletons, with approximately 10% in the top ten. Sequencing input: peripheral blood or thyroid tissue (not recorded which). The receptors were gathered from an adult man with Graves' hyperthyroidism. The CDR3 runs from the conserved cysteine through the conserved F or W. A D gene is named only where the DNA matches it firmly. Clone size is stated in some rows and not others, as once, few, many or a class when expanded.

j_call: TRBJ2-7
clone_size: once
v_call: TRBV29-1
d_call: TRBD1
cdr3_nt: TGCAGCGTGGCGGGACAGGCGGACGAGCAGTACTTC
cdr3_aa: CSVAGQADEQYF

j_call: TRBJ2-7
clone_size: NA
v_call: TRBV6-5
d_call: TRBD1
cdr3_nt: TGTGCCAGCAGTCGCCTGGGACAGGGGTTTTCCTACGAGCAGTACTTC
cdr3_aa: CASSRLGQGFSYEQYF

j_call: TRBJ2-1
clone_size: NA
v_call: TRBV29-1
d_call: TRBD2
cdr3_nt: TGCAGCGTCCTTAGCGGGAGGGCTCGCAATGAGCAGTTCTTC
cdr3_aa: CSVLSGRARNEQFF

j_call: TRBJ2-2
clone_size: NA
v_call: TRBV12-3/TRBV12-4
d_call: TRBD1
cdr3_nt: TGTGCCAGCAGGTCGACAGGGGTGATTCTACGGGAGCTGTTTTTT
cdr3_aa: CASRSTGVILRELFF

j_call: TRBJ2-7
clone_size: few
v_call: TRBV12-3/TRBV12-4
d_call: NA
cdr3_nt: TGTGCCAGCAGTTCAACCGAAGCCTACGAGCAGTACTTC
cdr3_aa: CASSSTEAYEQYF

j_call: TRBJ1-6
clone_size: many
v_call: TRBV12-3/TRBV12-4
d_call: NA
cdr3_nt: TGTGCCAGCACCCCTGAGGGGCGGTATAATTCACCCCTCCACTTT
cdr3_aa: CASTPEGRYNSPLHF

j_call: TRBJ1-5
clone_size: few
v_call: TRBV19
d_call: TRBD1
cdr3_nt: TGTGCCAGTAGTCCCGGGACAGCTTATAGTTGGACCGGGCATTTT
cdr3_aa: CASSPGTAYSWTGHF

j_call: TRBJ2-5
clone_size: many
v_call: TRBV12-3/TRBV12-4
d_call: TRBD2
cdr3_nt: TGTGCCAGCACCCGCCGGACGGCATTGACTAGCGGGGAGACCCAGTACTTC
cdr3_aa: CASTRRTALTSGETQYF

j_call: TRBJ1-5
clone_size: NA
v_call: TRBV6-5
d_call: NA
cdr3_nt: TGTGCCAGCCAGTGGAACCCTAGCAATCAGCCCCAGCATTTT
cdr3_aa: CASQWNPSNQPQHF

j_call: TRBJ2-2
clone_size: NA
v_call: TRBV5-4
d_call: NA
cdr3_nt: TGTGCCAGCAGATCCGGACAGACCACCGGGGAGCTGTTTTTT
cdr3_aa: CASRSGQTTGELFF

j_call: TRBJ2-7
clone_size: NA
v_call: TRBV24-1
d_call: TRBD2
cdr3_nt: TGTGCCAGCAGTACCTTAGGGTCGGGGAGGGTGAACGAGCAGTACTTC
cdr3_aa: CASSTLGSGRVNEQYF

j_call: TRBJ2-2
clone_size: NA
v_call: TRBV20-1
d_call: NA
cdr3_nt: TGCAGTGCTAGAGATCTAGAGTTCCGGGCAGGGGCGAACACCGGGGAGCTGTTTTTT
cdr3_aa: CSARDLEFRAGANTGELFF

j_call: TRBJ2-2
clone_size: NA
v_call: TRBV10-3
d_call: TRBD2
cdr3_nt: TGTGCCATCAGTGTGGAATCCGCGGGGGTTGGGGAGCAGTTTTTT
cdr3_aa: CAISVESAGVGEQFF

j_call: TRBJ2-7
clone_size: NA
v_call: TRBV11-3
d_call: NA
cdr3_nt: TGCGCCAGCAGCCCCTGGGCGGGAACCTACGAGCAGTACTTC
cdr3_aa: CASSPWAGTYEQYF

j_call: TRBJ1-2
clone_size: many
v_call: TRBV6-5
d_call: NA
cdr3_nt: TGTGCCAGCAGTTACTCGTTCGGTGGGAACTATGGCTACACCTTC
cdr3_aa: CASSYSFGGNYGYTF

j_call: TRBJ1-4
clone_size: once
v_call: TRBV29-1
d_call: NA
cdr3_nt: TGCAGCGTTGAAGATCGGGGATATGAAAAACTGTTTTTT
cdr3_aa: CSVEDRGYEKLFF

j_call: TRBJ2-3
clone_size: few
v_call: TRBV2
d_call: TRBD2
cdr3_nt: TGTGCCAGCAGCCTACAGGGACTAGCTGCAGATACGCAGTATTTT
cdr3_aa: CASSLQGLAADTQYF

j_call: TRBJ2-7
clone_size: NA
v_call: TRBV4-1
d_call: NA
cdr3_nt: TGCGCCAGCAGCCAGGCTACCCCCAACCTTCCCTACGAGCACTACTTC
cdr3_aa: CASSQATPNLPYEHYF

j_call: TRBJ2-7
clone_size: NA
v_call: TRBV19
d_call: TRBD1
cdr3_nt: TGTGCCAGCGGGACCGGGACAGGGTTTAACGAGCAGTACTTC
cdr3_aa: CASGTGTGFNEQYF

j_call: TRBJ1-2
clone_size: many
v_call: TRBV2
d_call: NA
cdr3_nt: TGTGCCAGCAGTGAGCGGGGAGGGCCTTCTAACTATGGCTACACCTTC
cdr3_aa: CASSERGGPSNYGYTF

j_call: TRBJ1-1
clone_size: many
v_call: TRBV29-1
d_call: NA
cdr3_nt: TGCAGCGTTGAATCCGCGTTATCCACTGAAGCTTTCTTT
cdr3_aa: CSVESALSTEAFF

j_call: TRBJ1-4
clone_size: many
v_call: TRBV2
d_call: TRBD1
cdr3_nt: TGTGCCACCTCCGAGCAGGGGGCAACTAATGAAAAACTGTTTTTT
cdr3_aa: CATSEQGATNEKLFF

j_call: TRBJ1-1
clone_size: many
v_call: TRBV6-6
d_call: NA
cdr3_nt: TGTGCCAGCAAGCTGCTAAACACTGAAGCTTTCTTT
cdr3_aa: CASKLLNTEAFF

j_call: TRBJ2-7
clone_size: NA
v_call: TRBV5-1
d_call: TRBD2
cdr3_nt: TGCGCCAGCAGCCTGGGGACTAGCGGGGACCCCTACGAGCAGTACTTC
cdr3_aa: CASSLGTSGDPYEQYF

j_call: TRBJ1-1
clone_size: NA
v_call: TRBV29-1
d_call: NA
cdr3_nt: TGCAGCGTGGGAGGGGCTCCGAACACTGAAGCTTTCTTT
cdr3_aa: CSVGGAPNTEAFF

j_call: TRBJ1-5
clone_size: many
v_call: TRBV25-1
d_call: NA
cdr3_nt: TGTGCCAGCAGCGGATCGACGGGTCAGCCCCAGCATTTT
cdr3_aa: CASSGSTGQPQHF

j_call: TRBJ1-2
clone_size: many
v_call: TRBV4-1
d_call: NA
cdr3_nt: TGCGCCAGCAGCCCGGACGGGATCGAAGGCTACACCTTC
cdr3_aa: CASSPDGIEGYTF

j_call: TRBJ1-6
clone_size: many
v_call: TRBV7-2
d_call: NA
cdr3_nt: TGTGCCAGCAGCCGAATTTTCTGGCCCCTCCACTTT
cdr3_aa: CASSRIFWPLHF

j_call: TRBJ1-2
clone_size: few
v_call: TRBV10-3
d_call: NA
cdr3_nt: TGTGCCATCAGGTTGGGGGACCTATATGGCTACACCTTC
cdr3_aa: CAIRLGDLYGYTF

j_call: TRBJ1-5
clone_size: NA
v_call: TRBV10-3
d_call: TRBD1
cdr3_nt: TGTGCCATCAGTGATTGGGACAGGGGGCTTGATCAGCCCCAGCATTTT
cdr3_aa: CAISDWDRGLDQPQHF

j_call: TRBJ1-6
clone_size: many
v_call: TRBV7-2
d_call: NA
cdr3_nt: TGTGCCAGCAGCTTCCGGGGGCATAATTCACCCCTCCACTTT
cdr3_aa: CASSFRGHNSPLHF

j_call: TRBJ1-1
clone_size: NA
v_call: TRBV11-2
d_call: NA
cdr3_nt: TGTGCCAGCAGCTCGACGAGGAGGGCTTTCTTT
cdr3_aa: CASSSTRRAFF

j_call: TRBJ1-4
clone_size: NA
v_call: TRBV2
d_call: NA
cdr3_nt: TGTGCCAGCATTAGGGTAGGGGAAAAACTGTTTTTT
cdr3_aa: CASIRVGEKLFF

j_call: TRBJ2-2
clone_size: few
v_call: TRBV25-1
d_call: NA
cdr3_nt: TGTGCCAGCACTGGGGGGACCCTGAACACCGGGGAGCTGTTTTTT
cdr3_aa: CASTGGTLNTGELFF

j_call: TRBJ2-2
clone_size: few
v_call: TRBV9
d_call: TRBD2
cdr3_nt: TGTGCCAGCAGCGTAGCTGGACTAGCGGTGGCCGGGGAGCTGTTTTTT
cdr3_aa: CASSVAGLAVAGELFF

j_call: TRBJ2-3
clone_size: NA
v_call: TRBV19
d_call: TRBD1
cdr3_nt: TGTGCCAGTAGTTCCGGGACAGCGACCACAGATACGCAGTATTTT
cdr3_aa: CASSSGTATTDTQYF

j_call: TRBJ2-7
clone_size: many
v_call: TRBV20-1
d_call: NA
cdr3_nt: TGCAGTAACGCCTTTCGGGGCGAGCAGTACTTC
cdr3_aa: CSNAFRGEQYF

j_call: TRBJ1-1
clone_size: many
v_call: TRBV19
d_call: NA
cdr3_nt: TGTGCCAGTAGTATCTTGGGCAGGGTCACTGAAGCTTTCTTT
cdr3_aa: CASSILGRVTEAFF

j_call: TRBJ2-7
clone_size: NA
v_call: TRBV13
d_call: NA
cdr3_nt: TGTGCCAGCAGCCAGACGACCACCGAGACTAGAACCTACGAGCAGTACTTC
cdr3_aa: CASSQTTTETRTYEQYF

j_call: TRBJ1-1
clone_size: NA
v_call: TRBV9
d_call: NA
cdr3_nt: TGTGCCAGCAGCGCCGGGGGTTTGAGCACTGAAGCTTTCTTT
cdr3_aa: CASSAGGLSTEAFF

j_call: TRBJ1-5
clone_size: many
v_call: TRBV7-2
d_call: NA
cdr3_nt: TGTGCCAGCAGCTCTTCGGGGGGGAATCAGCCCCAGCATTTT
cdr3_aa: CASSSSGGNQPQHF

j_call: TRBJ1-2
clone_size: many
v_call: TRBV19
d_call: NA
cdr3_nt: TGTGCCAGTAGTATAGGGGACAACTATGGCTACACCTTC
cdr3_aa: CASSIGDNYGYTF

j_call: TRBJ2-2
clone_size: few
v_call: TRBV7-3
d_call: TRBD1
cdr3_nt: TGTGCCAGCACCCCCGACCGGGACAGGGGGCGGAACGGGGAGCTGTTTTTT
cdr3_aa: CASTPDRDRGRNGELFF